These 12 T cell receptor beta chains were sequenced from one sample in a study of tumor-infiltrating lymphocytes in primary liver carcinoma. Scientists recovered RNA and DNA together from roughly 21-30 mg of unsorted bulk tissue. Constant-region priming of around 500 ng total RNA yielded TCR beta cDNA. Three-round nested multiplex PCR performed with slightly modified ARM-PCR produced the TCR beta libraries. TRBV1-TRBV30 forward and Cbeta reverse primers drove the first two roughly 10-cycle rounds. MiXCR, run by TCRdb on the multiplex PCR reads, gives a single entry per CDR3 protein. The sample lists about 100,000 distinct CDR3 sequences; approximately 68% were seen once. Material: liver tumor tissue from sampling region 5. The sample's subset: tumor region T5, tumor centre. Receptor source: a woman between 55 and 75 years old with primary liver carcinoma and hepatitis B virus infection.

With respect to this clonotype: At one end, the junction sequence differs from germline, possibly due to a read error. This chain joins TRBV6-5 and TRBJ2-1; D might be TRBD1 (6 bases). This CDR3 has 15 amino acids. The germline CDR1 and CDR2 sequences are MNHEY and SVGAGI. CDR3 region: CDSSPGHQNYNEQFF. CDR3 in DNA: TGTGACAGCAGCCCGGGACACCAGAACTACAATGAGCAGTTCTTC.

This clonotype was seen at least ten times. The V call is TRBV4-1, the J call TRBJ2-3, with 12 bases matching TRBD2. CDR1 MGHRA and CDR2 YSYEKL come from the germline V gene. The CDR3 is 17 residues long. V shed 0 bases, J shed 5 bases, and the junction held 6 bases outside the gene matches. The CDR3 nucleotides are TGCGCCAGCAGCCAAGATCGGACTAGCGGGACTAAAGATACGCAGTATTTT. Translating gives CASSQDRTSGTKDTQYF.

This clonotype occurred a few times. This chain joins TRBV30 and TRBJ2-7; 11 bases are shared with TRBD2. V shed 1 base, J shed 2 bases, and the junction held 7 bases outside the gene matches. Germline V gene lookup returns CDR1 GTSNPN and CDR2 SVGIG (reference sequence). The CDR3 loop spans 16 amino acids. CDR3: CAWSALAGGYAYEQYF. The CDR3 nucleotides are TGTGCCTGGAGTGCCTTAGCGGGAGGGTATGCCTACGAGCAGTACTTC. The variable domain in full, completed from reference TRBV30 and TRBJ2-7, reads SQTIHQWPATLVQPVGSPLSLECTVEGTSNPNLYWYRQAAGRGLQLLFYSVGIGQISSEVPQNLSASRPQDRQFILSSKKLLLSDSGFYLCAWSALAGGYAYEQYFGPGTRLTVT.

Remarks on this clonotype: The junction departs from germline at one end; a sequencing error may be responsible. The CDR3 protein is CANSMGLTGPVTDTQYF. The DNA of the CDR3 is TGTGCCAACAGCATGGGACTAACGGGGCCGGTCACAGATACGCAGTATTTT. This chain uses TRBV11-2 with TRBJ2-3; 7 bases are shared with TRBD2. The CDR3 covers 17 residues. Germline V gene lookup returns CDR1 SGHAT and CDR2 FQNNGV. The full variable domain, completed using reference TRBV11-2 and TRBJ2-3, is EAGVAQSPRYKIIEKRQSVAFWCNPISGHATLYWYQQILGQGPKLLIQFQNNGVVDDSQLPKDRFSAERLKGVDSTLKIQPAKLEDSAVYLCANSMGLTGPVTDTQYFGPGTRLTVL.

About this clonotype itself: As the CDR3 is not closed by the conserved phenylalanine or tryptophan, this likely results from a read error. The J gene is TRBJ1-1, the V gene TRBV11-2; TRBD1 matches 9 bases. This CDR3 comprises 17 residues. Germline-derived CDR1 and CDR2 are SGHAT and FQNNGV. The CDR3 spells CASNPQGTGSELAEAFS. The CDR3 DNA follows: TGTGCCAGCAACCCCCAAGGGACAGGGTCGGAACTTGCTGAGGCTTTCTCT.

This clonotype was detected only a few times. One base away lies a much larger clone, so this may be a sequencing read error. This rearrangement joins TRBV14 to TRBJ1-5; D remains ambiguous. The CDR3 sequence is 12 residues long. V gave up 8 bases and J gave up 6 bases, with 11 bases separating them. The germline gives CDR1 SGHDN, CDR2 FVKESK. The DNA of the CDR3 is TGTGCCAGCGCACGGGGTGGTCAGCCCCAGCATTTT. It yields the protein CASARGGQPQHF.

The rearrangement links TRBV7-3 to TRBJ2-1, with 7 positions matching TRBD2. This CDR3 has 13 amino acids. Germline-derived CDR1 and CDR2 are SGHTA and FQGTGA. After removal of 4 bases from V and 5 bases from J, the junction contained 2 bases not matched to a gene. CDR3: CASSSLADNEQFF. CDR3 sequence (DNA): TGTGCCAGCAGCTCCCTAGCGGACAATGAGCAGTTCTTC. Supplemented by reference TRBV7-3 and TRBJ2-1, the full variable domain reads GAGVSQTPSNKVTEKGKYVELRCDPISGHTALYWYRQSLGQGPEFLIYFQGTGAADDSGLPNDRFFAVRPEGSVSTLKIQRTERGDSAVYLCASSSLADNEQFFGPGTRLTVL.

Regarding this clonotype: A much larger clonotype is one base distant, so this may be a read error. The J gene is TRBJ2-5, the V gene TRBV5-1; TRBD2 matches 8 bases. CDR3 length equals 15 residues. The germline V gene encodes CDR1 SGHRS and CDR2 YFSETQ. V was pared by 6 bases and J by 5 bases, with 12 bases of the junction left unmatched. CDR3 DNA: TGCGCCAGCAACCAATCCGGGACTAGGTATGAGACCCAGTACTTC. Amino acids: CASNQSGTRYETQYF.

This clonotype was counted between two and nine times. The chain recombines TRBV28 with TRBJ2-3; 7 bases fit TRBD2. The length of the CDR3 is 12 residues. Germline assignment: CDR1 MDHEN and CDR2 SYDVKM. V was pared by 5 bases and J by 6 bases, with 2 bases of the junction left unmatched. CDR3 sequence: CASSILADTQYF. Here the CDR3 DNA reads TGTGCCAGCAGTATACTAGCGGATACGCAGTATTTT.

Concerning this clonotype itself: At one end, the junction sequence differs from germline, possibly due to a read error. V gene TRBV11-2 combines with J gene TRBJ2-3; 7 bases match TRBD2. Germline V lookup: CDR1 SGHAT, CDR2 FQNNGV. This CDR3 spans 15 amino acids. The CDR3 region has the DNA TGTACCAGCAGCTCCGGGACTATTCCCACAGATACGGAGTATTTT. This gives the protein CTSSSGTIPTDTEYF.

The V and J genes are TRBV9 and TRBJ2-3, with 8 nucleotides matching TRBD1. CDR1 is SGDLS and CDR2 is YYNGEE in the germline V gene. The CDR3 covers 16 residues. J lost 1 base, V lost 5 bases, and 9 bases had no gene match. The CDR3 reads CASRAWTGTRTDTQYF. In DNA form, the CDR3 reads TGTGCCAGCAGAGCATGGACAGGGACCCGCACAGATACGCAGTATTTT.

The CDR3 region is CANSHGRRDGYGYTF. CDR3 in DNA: TGTGCCAACAGCCACGGACGCCGAGACGGCTATGGCTACACCTTC. The chain couples TRBV6-6 to TRBJ1-2; unclear D gene. V was shortened by 10 bases and J by 4 bases, with 22 bases between the two germline ends. Germline CDR1 and CDR2: MNHNY and SVGAGI (reference sequence). CDR3 length: 15 amino acids.